This TCR beta chain derives from a study of T cell responses to AZD1222 COVID-19 vaccine. The CDR3 runs 15 residues. V was cut by 0 bases and J by 8 bases, with 17 bases left in between. In germline, CDR1 is SGHRS, CDR2 YFSETQ. This clone has just one count. As yet, its antigen is unknown. Generated by immunoSEQ multiplex PCR, the TCRdb table keeps only in-frame clones and is missing some. The sample consists of approximately 91,000 clones, more than 70% of them appearing once. Overall study results and limits: Reportedly, nearly half the spike-specific TCRs target unmutated variant regions. Only a handful of AZD1222 recipients were seropositive at baseline. Spike-specific TCR repertoires showed rising breadth and depth after two AZD1222 doses.

Material: peripheral blood, obtained on day 0 of AZD1222 vaccination. V usage is TRBV5-1 and J usage is TRBJ1-2; no definite D call. This receptor was identified in an adult in good health. The CDR3 DNA sequence: TGCGCCAGCAGCTTGGAGGCTTCTCTAACGGAAGGCTACACCTTC. It yields the protein CASSLEASLTEGYTF.